This T cell receptor beta chain was obtained from a study of blood T cell repertoires in COVID-19 (dated by TCRdb to 2019 to 2021). The study in broad terms: Collaborator samples came from the United States, Italy and Spain and covered acute and convalescent phases of COVID-19. Subjects who had been exposed to COVID-19, were actively infected with it, or had recovered from it provided the deeply sampled blood TCRbeta repertoires that made up the dataset. The prospective study material was composed of cDNA or gDNA derived from T cells, B-cell-depleted T cells, or PBMCs. Nearly every sample came with metadata listing a de-identified subject ID, COVID-19 status, age in years and sex. Where available, HLA class I and class II types were obtained from metadata supplied by the sample provider rather than from assay-based typing. The samples were drawn from the first 160 participants of the ongoing ImmuneRACE study and from 1,254 subjects provided by 6 global collaborators. The repertoires were made available in a free public database intended to serve as a resource for research on the immune response to SARS-CoV-2.

In regard to this clone: It has no known antigen specificity. Base qualities are not at hand, and no much larger clone is one base apart.

In Seattle, one collaborating source enrolled patients while the infection was active and tracked those patients longitudinally over the course of disease. Whole blood was collected in K2EDTA tubes by collaborating institutions according to the institutions' own protocols. For TCRbeta analysis, collaborators shipped samples in one of three forms: frozen whole blood, isolated PBMCs, or DNA extracted from either of those sample types. General findings and caveats noted by the study authors: How much clinical and demographic metadata was included differed by source and by participant, and the metadata was provided uncurated.

TCRbeta CDR3 regions were amplified from genomic DNA using the immunoSEQ Assay, a bias-controlled multiplex PCR. For the original study's pipeline: Within the assay, amplification of reference gene primers was used to estimate how many nucleated cells each sample contained. To quantify the absolute abundance of each unique TCRbeta CDR3 rearrangement, sequence reads were collapsed and filtered. For each sample, productive Simpson clonality was calculated by taking the square root of Simpson's diversity index across productive rearrangements. As stored in TCRdb, this immuneACCESS dataset retains in-frame rearrangements with V and J assigned. A fraction of the clones does not appear; measured against another copy, unresolved V genes explain less than half of the discrepancy, and the remainder lacks a known reason. V, J and clone size are taken as reported in that table, and D and trimming were inferred from the DNA itself. This sample is represented by some 400,000 clones; about 90% of them were singletons. About 10% of the sample goes to the ten largest clones.

V is pared back by 0 bases and J by 4 bases, with 12 bases lying between the germline termini. As encoded in the germline V gene, CDR1 is LGHNA while CDR2 is YSLEER. From the cysteine through the phenylalanine, the CDR3 covers 15 amino acids. CDR3 DNA is the only sequence kept; it has 45 bases, read in frame from the first base. Here the chain combines TRBV4-3 and TRBJ1-2; no confident D gene assignment can be made. Material: peripheral blood. The source is a woman in her thirties with COVID-19, enrolled during active disease. The nucleotides read TGCGCCAGCAGCCAAGACCCGGGTTCTACCTATGGCTACACCTTC. Translated, this gives CASSQDPGSTYGYTF.